The 11 T cell receptor beta chains below all came from one sample that was sequenced in a study of regulatory T cells in long-lasting Graves disease. Noted time point: newly diagnosed GD, antithyroid drugs for less than 3 months. TCR sequences were obtained from RNA taken from PBMCs. Arm-PCR of CDR3 regions and iRepertoire HTBI primers were the basis on which TCR beta libraries were built. Each CDR3 protein is one row after TCRdb ran MiXCR on the multiplex PCR reads. The sample carries about 560,000 distinct CDR3 sequences, about 16% recorded once. Separately, the same data were catalogued under a study of T cells in Graves' hyperthyroidism and ophthalmopathy.

The sample here was peripheral blood mononuclear cells (PBMCs), taken at new diagnosis, from a patient treated with antithyroid drugs. All receptors come from a man between 18 and 29 years old with Graves disease.

This clonotype was recorded a few times. The chain has TRBV5-5 and TRBJ1-2; possibly TRBD1 for D (5 bases). CDR3 length: 14 residues. Trimming shortened V by 4 bases and J by 2 bases, and 12 bases separated the two germline ends. The germline gives CDR1 SGHKS, CDR2 YYEKEE (reference sequence). CDR3 bases: TGTGCCAGCAGCACCGATACAGGAAACTATGGCTACACCTTC. It translates to CASSTDTGNYGYTF.

The chain has TRBV9 and TRBJ2-2; D might be TRBD2 (7 bases). The V end was cut by 5 bases, the J end by 2 bases, with 19 bases between. This CDR3 spans 17 amino acids. Germline V gene data show CDR1 as SGDLS and CDR2 as YYNGEE. The DNA for the CDR3 is TGTGCCAGCAGGAGGGGGGGCCAGCGCCTAAACACCGGGGAGCTGTTTTTT. It is translated as CASRRGGQRLNTGELFF.

The rearrangement links TRBV19 to TRBJ2-7; TRBD1 aligns across 7 bases. J gave up 0 bases and V 3 bases, and 5 bases lay outside the gene matches. This CDR3 is built from 15 residues. The germline CDR1 and CDR2 sequences are LNHDA and SQIVND (reference sequence). CDR3 protein: CASSIGTEFSYEQYF. The CDR3 DNA is TGTGCCAGTAGTATTGGGACAGAATTCTCCTACGAGCAGTACTTC. Combining the CDR3 with reference TRBV19 and TRBJ2-7 gives the whole variable domain DGGITQSPKYLFRKEGQNVTLSCEQNLNHDAMYWYRQDPGQGLRLIYYSQIVNDFQKGDIAEGYSVSREKKESFPLTVTSAQKNPTAFYLCASSIGTEFSYEQYFGPGTRLTVT.

This clonotype appeared once. This may stem from a read error, because a much larger clone lies one nucleotide away. The chain employs TRBV10-3 and TRBJ2-2; 14 positions agree with TRBD2. The junction had 6 bases not matched to a gene; V was cut back by 6 bases and J by 6 bases. CDR1 ENHRY and CDR2 SYGVKD come from the germline V gene. The CDR3 has 16 residues. In DNA, the CDR3 is TGTGCCATCAGAAGGGGACTAGCGGGAGAGCCCGGGGAGCTGTTTTTT. This translates into CAIRRGLAGEPGELFF.

V and J are TRBV6-1 and TRBJ1-5, with a possible D match to TRBD1 (5 bases). The CDR3 runs 15 residues. V lost 2 bases and J lost 5, with 13 bases in between. Germline CDR1 MNHNS, CDR2 SASEGT. In nucleotides, the CDR3 is TGTGCCAGCAGTGAAAGAGAAAGGGACCATCAGCCCCAGCATTTT. This codes for CASSERERDHQPQHF.

There are a few counts of this clonotype. The chain links TRBV7-3 to TRBJ2-2, with unresolved D. CDR3 length: 13 residues. Trimming stripped 4 bases from V and 6 bases from J, with 9 bases between. Germline CDR1 SGHTA, CDR2 FQGTGA. This chain's CDR3 is CASSWAGSGELFF. CDR3 bases: TGTGCCAGCAGCTGGGCCGGGTCCGGGGAGCTGTTTTTT.

In its sample, this clonotype was seen many times. The CDR3 sequence is CASSEAVTGAYNEQFF. In DNA form, the CDR3 reads TGTGCCAGCAGTGAAGCGGTGACAGGGGCCTACAATGAGCAGTTCTTC. V and J are TRBV6-1 and TRBJ2-1; 8 bases agree with TRBD1. This CDR3 region has 16 residues. From germline, CDR1 is MNHNS and CDR2 SASEGT. The ends lost 0 bases at V and 2 bases at J; junction bases unmatched: 3.

This clonotype appeared many times. The CDR3 DNA is TGTGCCAGCAGTCCTCTCCAGACTAGCGGGGGGACAGATACGCAGTATTTT. Protein product: CASSPLQTSGGTDTQYF. The V gene is TRBV27, the J gene TRBJ2-3; 13 positions agree with TRBD2. The CDR3 has 17 amino acids. Unmatched junction bases numbered 8, after V lost 5 bases and J lost 3 bases. Germline V lookup: CDR1 MNHEY, CDR2 SMNVEV (reference sequence).

The chain links TRBV7-9 to TRBJ2-1; a weak D match, TRBD2 (6 bases). The germline CDR1 and CDR2 sequences are SEHNR and FQNEAQ (reference sequence). Trimming took 4 bases from V and 8 from J, leaving 18 bases between them. CDR3 length equals 15 residues. CDR3 loop: CASSSYDGTRDEQFF. CDR3 in DNA: TGTGCCAGCAGCTCGTACGACGGGACTCGGGATGAGCAGTTCTTC.

This clonotype came up many times. J is TRBJ1-2 and V is TRBV12-3 or TRBV12-4; D ambiguous. The CDR3 spans 14 residues. V was cut by 5 bases and J by 4 bases, with 14 bases left in between. This chain's CDR3 is CASSPGRDIYGYTF. The CDR3 DNA reads TGTGCCAGCAGTCCCGGTCGGGATATCTATGGCTACACCTTC.

This clonotype showed up just a few times. The V and J genes are TRBV30 and TRBJ1-4; 7 bases match TRBD1. V lost 1 base and J lost 4; bases outside the gene matches: 3. This CDR3 has 14 amino acids. Germline CDR1 GTSNPN, CDR2 SVGIG (reference sequence). CDR3 residues: CAWSEGAGNEKLFF. The CDR3 DNA follows: TGTGCCTGGAGTGAGGGGGCGGGTAATGAAAAACTGTTTTTT.